This TCR beta chain was found in a study of CD8 T cells in Susac syndrome. Patients with stable or active relapsing-remitting disease, all of them treatment-naive, made up the multiple sclerosis controls. TEMRA cells were FACS-enriched, with CD8+ and CD4+ T cells isolated negatively. Germline V gives CDR1 SGHVS, CDR2 FQNEAQ. J was trimmed by 0 bases and V by 2 bases; bases with no gene match: 15. This CDR3 spans 21 amino acids. Roughly 0.45 to 1 ug RNA was reverse transcribed with random hexamers. Coverage of TCR beta CDR3 amplification by immunoSEQ multiplex PCR extended to 54 Vbeta and 13 Jbeta. MiXCR, run by TCRdb on the immunoSEQ multiplex PCR reads, gives a single entry per CDR3 protein. Here the sample spans 100,000 to 150,000 distinct CDR3 sequences, approximately 95% being singletons.

This TCR came from a human donor with multiple sclerosis. The material sequenced was CD8+ T cells from PBMCs. The chain recombines TRBV7-8 with TRBJ2-3; 12 bases match TRBD2. CDR3 nucleotide sequence: TGTGCCAGCAGCTTATGGCCTCGCCTAGCGGGGGGGACAACTAGCACAGATACGCAGTATTTT. Protein product: CASSLWPRLAGGTTSTDTQYF.